The 25 T cell receptor beta chains below come from one sample, sequenced in a study of OX40 agonist ivuxolimab in advanced cancers. Profiled with immunoSEQ multiplex PCR; TCRdb holds only in-frame clones, not every one. This table holds some 6,500 clones, nearly 70% found once. Sample: CD4+ or CD8+ T cells sorted from blood, taken in a trial of the OX40 agonist ivuxolimab. The receptors derive from an adult with an advanced solid tumor such as melanoma, head and neck, liver or kidney cancer.

This clone was seen a handful of times. The rearrangement uses TRBV19 and TRBJ1-2; the D is unclear. The CDR3 sequence is 15 residues long. CDR1 and CDR2 (germline): LNHDA, SQIVND (reference sequence). Trimming took off 3 bases at V and 0 bases at J, with 11 bases between the two ends. The CDR3, as DNA: TGTGCCAGTAGTATCGCTGACTCAGCTAACTATGGCTACACCTTC. Translated: CASSIADSANYGYTF.

This clone was detected once. J is TRBJ2-1 and V is TRBV5-1; D is perhaps TRBD1 (7 bases). Germline V CDR1 and CDR2: SGHRS, YFSETQ. The CDR3 sequence is 14 residues long. Trimming removed 7 bases from V and 4 bases from J, with 15 bases in between. The CDR3 bases are TGCGCCAGCCGGGCGGGACAGCAGTACAATGAGCAGTTCTTC. Translated, it gives CASRAGQQYNEQFF. Combining the CDR3 with reference TRBV5-1 and TRBJ2-1 gives the whole variable domain KAGVTQTPRYLIKTRGQQVTLSCSPISGHRSVSWYQQTPGQGLQFLFEYFSETQRNKGNFPGRFSGRQFSNSRSEMNVSTLELGDSALYLCASRAGQQYNEQFFGPGTRLTVL.

Only a few counts were recorded for this clone. The chain is built from TRBV4-3 and TRBJ2-2; no reliable D call. From germline, CDR1 is LGHNA and CDR2 YSLEER. The CDR3 covers 13 residues. Trimming cost V 4 bases and J 6 bases, with 9 bases left between them. This CDR3 is CASSLGVAGELFF. CDR3 DNA: TGCGCCAGCAGCCTGGGCGTCGCCGGGGAGCTGTTTTTT.

This clone has a handful of counts. The CDR3 coding sequence is TGTGCCAGCAGCTCGGATAATGAAAAACTGTTTTTT. It codes for CASSSDNEKLFF. The chain carries TRBV6-7 and TRBJ1-4; D gene ambiguous. TRBV6-7 is annotated as an ORF whose role is uncertain. Trimming removed 6 bases from V and 4 bases from J, with 6 bases in between. This CDR3 has 12 residues.

The CDR3 region is CASSQGQGINSPLHF. The CDR3 nucleotides are TGTGCCAGCAGCCAAGGACAGGGGATCAATTCACCCCTCCACTTT. The V and J genes are TRBV14 and TRBJ1-6; the match to TRBD1 covers 8 bases. The CDR3 contains 15 residues. Germline V gives CDR1 SGHDN, CDR2 FVKESK. J was trimmed by 7 bases and V by 1 base; bases with no gene match: 3. The full variable domain, in which reference TRBV14 and TRBJ1-6 provide the parts outside the CDR3, is EAGVTQFPSHSVIEKGQTVTLRCDPISGHDNLYWYRRVMGKEIKFLLHFVKESKQDESGMPNNRFLAERTGGTYSTLKVQPAELEDSGVYFCASSQGQGINSPLHFGNGTRLTVT.

This sequence joins TRBV7-9 and TRBJ1-5, with unresolved D. Trimming took off 3 bases at V and 3 bases at J, with 6 bases between the two ends. Germline V gives CDR1 SEHNR, CDR2 FQNEAQ (reference sequence). This CDR3 comprises 13 residues. The CDR3 loop reads CASSFTNNQPQHF. The CDR3 nucleotides read TGTGCCAGCAGCTTCACGAACAATCAGCCCCAGCATTTT.

Within the sample, this clone is large (0.1 to 1%). The chain joins TRBV29-1 to TRBJ2-2; D gene unclear. Germline lookup yields CDR1 SQVTM and CDR2 ANQGSEA. The V and J ends lost 3 bases and 7 bases respectively, with 6 bases between them. The CDR3 has 11 residues. The CDR3 region is CSVEELGELFF. CDR3 nucleotide sequence: TGCAGCGTTGAGGAGCTCGGGGAGCTGTTTTTT.

V and J are TRBV9 and TRBJ2-2; 7 bases are shared with TRBD1. The CDR3 extends over 17 amino acids. Germline V CDR1 and CDR2: SGDLS, YYNGEE. The J segment lost 4 bases and the V segment lost 0 bases, leaving 9 bases of the junction unmatched. For the CDR3, the DNA is TGTGCCAGCAGCGTAGGGGACAGAAGAATCTTCACCGGGGAGCTGTTTTTT. Its translation is CASSVGDRRIFTGELFF.

This chain links TRBV14 with TRBJ2-7, with unresolved D. V lost 0 bases and J lost 6, with 6 bases in between. In germline, CDR1 is SGHDN, CDR2 FVKESK. This CDR3 is built from 12 residues. In DNA form, the CDR3 reads TGTGCCAGCAGCCAAGATTTCTCCGAGCAGTACTTC. It is translated as CASSQDFSEQYF.

This clone was recorded a few times. The chain links TRBV19 to TRBJ2-7; possibly TRBD2 for D (6 bases). This CDR3 is built from 13 residues. V shed 3 bases and J shed 2 bases, with 8 bases lying between them. CDR1 and CDR2 (germline): LNHDA, SQIVND (reference sequence). For the CDR3, the DNA is TGTGCCAGTAGTATCGGAGGGGCCTACGAGCAGTACTTC. Residues: CASSIGGAYEQYF.

This clone appeared a few times. The rearrangement links TRBV7-9 to TRBJ2-5, with D possibly matching TRBD1 (5 bases). This CDR3 comprises 14 residues. The V and J ends lost 5 bases and 0 bases respectively, with 10 bases between them. CDR1 is SEHNR and CDR2 is FQNEAQ in the germline V gene (reference sequence). The CDR3 DNA reads as TGTGCCAGCAGCCAAGACAGCCACCAAGAGACCCAGTACTTC. This gives the protein CASSQDSHQETQYF.

This clone was detected only a few times. The chain joins TRBV19 to TRBJ2-7, with 9 bases lining up with TRBD1. The CDR3 totals 14 residues. V shed 3 bases and J 4 bases; nucleotides not matched to a gene: 4. The germline gives CDR1 LNHDA, CDR2 SQIVND (reference sequence). CDR3 loop: CASSILGQGYEQYF. Written as DNA, the CDR3 is TGTGCCAGTAGTATTTTGGGACAGGGTTACGAGCAGTACTTC. The complete variable domain, with remaining parts taken from reference TRBV19 and TRBJ2-7, reads DGGITQSPKYLFRKEGQNVTLSCEQNLNHDAMYWYRQDPGQGLRLIYYSQIVNDFQKGDIAEGYSVSREKKESFPLTVTSAQKNPTAFYLCASSILGQGYEQYFGPGTRLTVT.

This clone has a single count. This chain links TRBV5-4 with TRBJ1-3; D remains ambiguous. V dropped 3 bases and J dropped 0 bases, with 10 bases sitting between them. CDR1 and CDR2 (germline): SGHNT, YYREEE (reference sequence). The CDR3 consists of 15 residues. CDR3 loop: CASSSGGISGNTIYF. DNA for the CDR3: TGTGCCAGCAGCTCCGGCGGGATCTCTGGAAACACCATATATTTT.

The chain has TRBV6-6 and TRBJ2-1, with 7 bases fitting TRBD1. This CDR3 contains 15 residues. Germline V CDR1 and CDR2: MNHNY, SVGAGI (reference sequence). V dropped 0 bases and J dropped 8; count of bases not matched to a gene: 7. CDR3 nucleotide sequence: TGTGCCAGCAGTTACTCCGGGACAGATCTCGATGAGCAGTTCTTC. Residues: CASSYSGTDLDEQFF.

Judged by abundance, this clone is medium-sized. The rearrangement joins TRBV13 to TRBJ1-2; 9 bases fit TRBD1. This CDR3 is 16 amino acids long. Per the germline V gene, CDR1 is PRHDT and CDR2 is FYEKMQ (reference sequence). The junction had 16 bases not matched to a gene; V was cut back by 6 bases and J by 8 bases. CDR3 in amino acids: CASSLRGPGQGDGYTF. CDR3 DNA: TGTGCCAGCAGTCTCAGAGGGCCGGGACAGGGAGACGGCTACACCTTC. Full variable domain (missing parts from reference TRBV13 and TRBJ1-2): AAGVIQSPRHLIKEKRETATLKCYPIPRHDTVYWYQQGPGQDPQFLISFYEKMQSDKGSIPDRFSAQQFSDYHSELNMSSLELGDSALYFCASSLRGPGQGDGYTFGSGTRLTVV.

The V and J genes are TRBV6-6 and TRBJ1-2; D is perhaps TRBD1 (6 bases). Trimming left V 2 bases short and J 2 bases short, with 12 bases between. This CDR3 is 15 amino acids long. CDR1 and CDR2 (germline): MNHNY, SVGAGI (reference sequence). CDR3 in DNA: TGTGCCAGCAGTTACGGTTCAGGGGCGAACTATGGCTACACCTTC. This gives the protein CASSYGSGANYGYTF.

V usage is TRBV10-3 and J usage is TRBJ1-5; D gene unclear. The CDR3 covers 15 residues. CDR1 is ENHRY, CDR2 SYGVKD, per germline. With 4 bases removed from V and 0 bases from J, the gap between germline ends came to 10 bases. CDR3 coding DNA: TGTGCCATCAGTGGGGCGGAAGATAGCAATCAGCCCCAGCATTTT. Protein: CAISGAEDSNQPQHF.

The V call is TRBV9, the J call TRBJ2-1, with 12 nucleotides matching TRBD1. The J segment lost 6 bases and the V segment lost 1 base, leaving 8 bases of the junction unmatched. CDR3 length: 17 amino acids. Germline assignment: CDR1 SGDLS and CDR2 YYNGEE. CDR3: CASSVPGQGATLNEQFF. The CDR3 DNA follows: TGTGCCAGCAGCGTACCGGGACAGGGGGCCACACTCAATGAGCAGTTCTTC.

This sequence joins TRBV7-9 and TRBJ2-5; D might be TRBD2 (6 bases). The germline V gene encodes CDR1 SEHNR and CDR2 FQNEAQ (reference sequence). V was cut by 5 bases and J by 3 bases, with 19 bases left in between. The CDR3 sequence is 16 residues long. As DNA, the CDR3 is TGTGCCAGCAGCGAAGGCCGGGAGCTCAATGAAGAGACCCAGTACTTC. Its protein product is CASSEGRELNEETQYF.

V gene TRBV28 combines with J gene TRBJ1-6; perhaps TRBD1 as D (5 bases). Trimming cost V 3 bases and J 10 bases, with 13 bases left between them. Germline CDR1 is MDHEN and CDR2 is SYDVKM. This CDR3 is built from 14 residues. The CDR3 protein is CASSFPQGGSPLHF. CDR3 DNA: TGTGCCAGCAGTTTTCCGCAGGGCGGATCACCCCTCCACTTT.

The J gene is TRBJ2-7, the V gene TRBV19; TRBD1 matches at 9 bases. J lost 2 bases, V lost 7 bases, and 6 bases had no gene match. CDR3 length: 14 amino acids. Germline lookup yields CDR1 LNHDA and CDR2 SQIVND (reference sequence). The CDR3 bases are TGTGCCAGTACCCCGACAGGGGGTACCTACGAGCAGTACTTC. The encoded protein is CASTPTGGTYEQYF.

The chain's CDR3 is CASSTHRGKADTQYF. CDR3 nucleotides: TGTGCCAGCAGCACCCACAGGGGGAAAGCAGATACGCAGTATTTT. The chain links TRBV11-2 to TRBJ2-3, with 8 bases aligning to TRBD1. V lost 5 bases to trimming and J lost 4 bases; unmatched junction nucleotides: 8. The CDR3 has 15 residues. Germline V gene data show CDR1 as SGHAT and CDR2 as FQNNGV.

A single count supports this clone. This chain uses TRBV6-6 with TRBJ2-5, with 8 bases aligning to TRBD2. The CDR3 covers 16 residues. V shed 4 bases and J 5 bases; nucleotides not matched to a gene: 12. Germline loops: CDR1 MNHNY, CDR2 SVGAGI (reference sequence). In DNA, the CDR3 is TGTGCCAGCAGTTCCTCTATGCGGGAGGAGATTGAGACCCAGTACTTC. This codes for CASSSSMREEIETQYF.

The chain uses TRBV29-1 and TRBJ2-7; perhaps D is TRBD1 or TRBD2 (6 bases each). The CDR3 is made up of 14 amino acids. The germline gives CDR1 SQVTM, CDR2 ANQGSEA. V was trimmed by 1 base and J by 1 base, leaving 11 bases between them. The CDR3 DNA reads as TGCAGCGTTGAAGTCAGGGGAGGTTCCTACGAGCAGTACTTC. This encodes CSVEVRGGSYEQYF.

The chain links TRBV14 to TRBJ2-7, with 12 bases fitting TRBD2. Germline CDR1 SGHDN, CDR2 FVKESK. The CDR3 totals 18 residues. The ends lost 1 base at V and 3 bases at J; junction bases unmatched: 10. CDR3 coding DNA: TGTGCCAGCAGCCAAGGGACTAGCGGGGCTAGGCCCCTCTACGAGCAGTACTTC. It yields the protein CASSQGTSGARPLYEQYF. Using reference TRBV14 and TRBJ2-7 for the parts outside the CDR3, the full variable domain is EAGVTQFPSHSVIEKGQTVTLRCDPISGHDNLYWYRRVMGKEIKFLLHFVKESKQDESGMPNNRFLAERTGGTYSTLKVQPAELEDSGVYFCASSQGTSGARPLYEQYFGPGTRLTVT.